Each of the 24 T cell receptor beta chains below was sequenced from the same sample in a study of shared clonotypes between healthy human individuals. Here immunoSEQ multiplex PCR was the method, and the copy in TCRdb shows in-frame clones only, minus some. The sample shows some 1.4 million clones, around 97% of them seen only once. The sample comprised naive CD4+ T cells sorted from blood. Described subset: CD45RA+ positively selected. The source of these receptors is a man younger than 40 in good health.

The chain recombines TRBV28 with TRBJ2-3, with a tentative D call TRBD1 (5 bases). V was shortened by 4 bases and J by 2 bases, with 10 bases between the two germline ends. This CDR3 has 14 amino acids. Germline V gene sequence: CDR1 MDHEN, CDR2 SYDVKM. CDR3 nucleotide sequence: TGTGCCAGCAGTTGGGGCGACTTCACAGATACGCAGTATTTT. It is translated as CASSWGDFTDTQYF.

CDR3 sequence reads: CASSLGPGTGVEQETQYF. DNA for the CDR3: TGTGCCAGCAGCTTAGGCCCCGGGACAGGGGTTGAACAAGAGACCCAGTACTTC. This chain links TRBV7-2 with TRBJ2-5, with 10 bases lining up with TRBD1. V shed 1 base and J 2 bases; nucleotides not matched to a gene: 10. Germline V gene lookup returns CDR1 SGHTA and CDR2 FQGNSA. The CDR3 spans 18 residues.

This chain joins TRBV5-5 and TRBJ2-7, with a possible D match to TRBD2 (6 bases). The germline CDR1 and CDR2 sequences are SGHKS and YYEKEE (reference sequence). Trimming took off 4 bases at V and 4 bases at J, with 18 bases between the two ends. This CDR3 has 15 residues. The DNA for the CDR3 is TGTGCCAGCAGCCCCCGCGGGGCAAAGTGGTACGAGCAGTACTTC. It is translated as CASSPRGAKWYEQYF.

A note on this clone: This specimen includes other DNA sequences encoding the same CDR3. This chain uses TRBV7-9 with TRBJ1-5, with TRBD1 matching over 8 bases. The germline CDR1 and CDR2 sequences are SEHNR and FQNEAQ (reference sequence). V gave up 5 bases and J gave up 4 bases; unmatched junction bases: 4. The CDR3 is 14 amino acids. The CDR3 protein is CASSRTGGNQPQHF. For the CDR3, the DNA is TGTGCCAGCAGCAGAACAGGGGGTAATCAGCCCCAGCATTTT.

This chain joins TRBV18 and TRBJ1-4; D remains ambiguous. The ends were cut back, 4 bases at V and 2 bases at J, with 11 bases in the middle. The germline V gene encodes CDR1 KGHSH and CDR2 LQKENI. CDR3 length equals 15 residues. CDR3 residues: CASSLKTATNEKLFF. CDR3 DNA sequence: TGTGCCAGCTCACTAAAGACGGCTACTAATGAAAAACTGTTTTTT.

A single count supports this clone. The rearrangement links TRBV4-1 to TRBJ2-7; the match to TRBD2 covers 7 bases. This CDR3 comprises 16 residues. Germline CDR1 reads MGHRA; CDR2 reads YSYEKL. The V segment lost 5 bases and the J segment 0 bases; nucleotides outside the gene matches: 10. CDR3 coding DNA: TGCGCCAGCAGCAACCTAAAAGGCGGGAGCTCCTACGAGCAGTACTTC. It is translated as CASSNLKGGSSYEQYF.

J is TRBJ2-5 and V is TRBV27, with a weak D call TRBD2 (6 bases). Per the germline V gene, CDR1 is MNHEY and CDR2 is SMNVEV (reference sequence). The CDR3 sequence is 16 residues long. The V and J ends lost 2 bases and 2 bases respectively, with 15 bases between them. CDR3 nucleotides: TGTGCCAGCAGTTTAACGGGGACTCTCGTTCAAGAGACCCAGTACTTC. It yields the protein CASSLTGTLVQETQYF.

V gene TRBV2 combines with J gene TRBJ2-3, with 8 bases identical to TRBD2. The CDR3 contains 15 residues. Germline trimming cut 5 bases from V and 1 base from J; bases unmatched to any gene: 5. Germline values: CDR1 SNHLY, CDR2 FYNNEI. In nucleotides, the CDR3 is TGTGCCAGCAGTCTACCGGGAGGGGGCACAGATACGCAGTATTTT. This translates into CASSLPGGGTDTQYF.

The gene calls are TRBV7-6 and TRBJ1-2, with D unresolved. Looked up from germline, CDR1 is SGHVS and CDR2 is FNYEAQ. The CDR3 contains 14 residues. Trimming shortened V by 1 base and J by 0 bases, and 6 bases separated the two germline ends. CDR3 sequence reads: CASSLDVANYGYTF. CDR3 DNA: TGTGCCAGCAGCTTAGACGTCGCTAACTATGGCTACACCTTC.

The rearrangement uses TRBV2 and TRBJ2-7, with 7 nucleotides matching TRBD1. The junction had 4 bases not matched to a gene; V was cut back by 8 bases and J by 0 bases. Per germline, CDR1 SNHLY and CDR2 FYNNEI. This CDR3 comprises 13 residues. CDR3 residues: CASRDSASYEQYF. CDR3 nucleotide sequence: TGTGCCAGCCGGGACAGCGCCTCCTACGAGCAGTACTTC.

The rearrangement uses TRBV5-1 and TRBJ2-3, with TRBD2 identical over 13 bases. CDR3 length: 14 amino acids. The germline V gene encodes CDR1 SGHRS and CDR2 YFSETQ. With V trimmed by 4 bases and J by 7 bases, 3 bases remained unmatched. The CDR3 DNA reads as TGCGCCAGCAGCCCGACTAGCGGGAGGAATACGCAGTATTTT. It encodes CASSPTSGRNTQYF.

This rearrangement joins TRBV4-3 to TRBJ2-7; the D is unclear. Trimming took 4 bases from V and 1 from J, leaving 14 bases between them. This CDR3 spans 15 amino acids. Germline-derived CDR1 and CDR2 are LGHNA and YSLEER. The CDR3 region is CASSPSVGDSYEQYF. The CDR3, as DNA: TGCGCCAGCAGCCCCAGTGTTGGGGATTCCTACGAGCAGTACTTC.

The chain uses TRBV28 and TRBJ2-3; D is possibly TRBD1 or TRBD2 (5 bases each). Trimming cost V 6 bases and J 4 bases, with 17 bases left between them. From germline, CDR1 is MDHEN and CDR2 SYDVKM. The CDR3 consists of 15 residues. CDR3 sequence: CASSLRQGAADTQYF. CDR3 DNA: TGTGCCAGCAGCTTACGGCAGGGAGCAGCAGATACGCAGTATTTT.

The chain couples TRBV5-1 to TRBJ2-5, with TRBD1 as a possible D gene (6 bases). Per the germline V gene, CDR1 is SGHRS and CDR2 is YFSETQ. The V end was cut by 0 bases, the J end by 4 bases, with 16 bases between. This CDR3 region has 16 residues. In nucleotides, the CDR3 is TGCGCCAGCAGCTTGGAGGGGGTCATAGTTTCAGAGACCCAGTACTTC. Translating it yields CASSLEGVIVSETQYF.

V is TRBV27 and J is TRBJ2-7; tentative D call: TRBD1 (7 bases). The germline V and J ends were trimmed by 5 bases and 1 base, with 15 bases remaining between them. Germline CDR1 is MNHEY and CDR2 is SMNVEV (reference sequence). CDR3 length: 15 residues. CDR3 sequence: CASSMTGTGSYEQYF. In nucleotides, the CDR3 is TGTGCCAGCAGTATGACAGGGACTGGGTCCTACGAGCAGTACTTC.

This rearrangement joins TRBV28 to TRBJ2-2, with D maybe TRBD1 (5 bases). V was cut by 6 bases and J by 7 bases, with 9 bases left in between. The CDR3 loop spans 12 amino acids. Germline V gene sequence: CDR1 MDHEN, CDR2 SYDVKM. Written as DNA, the CDR3 is TGTGCCAGCAGCACAGGTGACGGGGAGCTGTTTTTT. Amino acid sequence: CASSTGDGELFF.

The CDR3 loop is CATSRDPAGSEQYF. DNA of the CDR3: TGTGCCACCAGCAGAGACCCCGCGGGATCCGAGCAGTACTTC. The chain links TRBV15 to TRBJ2-7; weak D call: TRBD2 (6 bases). V was pared by 0 bases and J by 6 bases, with 12 bases between. CDR3 length: 14 amino acids. Per germline, CDR1 LNHNV and CDR2 YYDKDF (reference sequence).

The chain carries TRBV7-2 and TRBJ1-2; D is perhaps TRBD1 (5 bases). This CDR3 comprises 15 residues. From germline, CDR1 is SGHTA and CDR2 FQGNSA. With 2 bases removed from V and 4 bases from J, the gap between germline ends came to 14 bases. As DNA, the CDR3 is TGTGCCAGCAGCTTATTGGGGCCTTCCTCCTATGGCTACACCTTC. This codes for CASSLLGPSSYGYTF. Full variable domain (rest looked up from reference TRBV7-2 and TRBJ1-2): GAGVSQSPSNKVTEKGKDVELRCDPISGHTALYWYRQSLGQGLEFLIYFQGNSAPDKSGLPSDRFSAERTGGSVSTLTIQRTQQEDSAVYLCASSLLGPSSYGYTFGSGTRLTVV.

The chain employs TRBV11-2 and TRBJ2-5; weak D call: TRBD1 (7 bases). The V gene lost 1 base and the J gene lost 14 bases, with 17 bases spanning the gap. Germline CDR1 is SGHAT and CDR2 is FQNNGV. This CDR3 comprises 13 residues. The CDR3 DNA is TGTGCCAGCAGCTTAGTCAGCAGGACAGGACTATACTTC. It specifies CASSLVSRTGLYF.

V usage is TRBV11-3 and J usage is TRBJ2-3; tentative D call: TRBD2 (6 bases). Trimming shortened V by 0 bases and J by 2 bases, and 12 bases separated the two germline ends. Germline CDR1 is SGHNT and CDR2 is YENEEA. This CDR3 has 16 amino acids. The chain's CDR3 is CASSLDGQGLTDTQYF. DNA for the CDR3: TGTGCCAGCAGCTTAGATGGGCAGGGACTCACAGATACGCAGTATTTT.

The J gene is TRBJ2-7, the V gene TRBV10-1; D not resolved. CDR3 size: 16 residues. Trimming cost V 2 bases and J 6 bases, with 20 bases left between them. Germline lookup yields CDR1 WNHNN and CDR2 SYGVQD (reference sequence). The DNA of the CDR3 is TGCGCCAGCAGTGAGAAGCTACCTCTTGGTGTTCGCGAGCAGTACTTC. Encoded protein: CASSEKLPLGVREQYF.

The table lists this clone with a count of one. Other DNA sequences of this sample code for an identical CDR3. The gene calls are TRBV2 and TRBJ1-5; 11 nucleotides align to TRBD1. Germline-derived CDR1 and CDR2 are SNHLY and FYNNEI. The length of the CDR3 is 14 residues. The V and J ends lost 6 bases and 4 bases, in that order; junction bases with no gene match: 2. This chain's CDR3 is CASSGTGGNQPQHF. CDR3 in DNA: TGTGCCAGCAGCGGGACAGGGGGAAATCAGCCCCAGCATTTT.

This chain links TRBV5-1 with TRBJ1-4; TRBD1 matches at 7 bases. The germline V gene has CDR1 SGHRS and CDR2 YFSETQ. The CDR3 runs to 14 residues. The trim removed 4 bases at V and 8 bases at J, leaving 8 bases unmatched. The CDR3 DNA reads as TGCGCCAGCAGCGTCGGGACAGTTCAGGAAAAACTGTTTTTT. It yields the protein CASSVGTVQEKLFF.

The chain joins TRBV10-1 to TRBJ2-7, with TRBD1 identical over 7 bases. Germline values: CDR1 WNHNN, CDR2 SYGVQD (reference sequence). J was trimmed by 2 bases and V by 3 bases; bases with no gene match: 10. The CDR3 loop spans 16 amino acids. CDR3 residues: CASSDIPGQPPYEQYF. For the CDR3, the DNA is TGCGCCAGCAGTGATATTCCGGGACAGCCTCCCTACGAGCAGTACTTC.